The 31 T cell receptor beta chains below were found in one sample sequenced in a study of T cell repertoires in cytomegalovirus infection. TCRdb ran MiXCR on the reads and lists one entry per CDR3 protein. This sample carries about 330,000 distinct CDR3 sequences, just under 35% of them seen once, and the ten largest clones take approximately 12%. Their antigen targets remain unknown. Sequencing used cultured PBMCs, obtained from culture after CMV antigen stimulation. The receptors shown here come from a human donor in good health (CMV status not recorded). Some clones in this sample may be carry-over from other donors' samples.

V gene TRBV12-3 or TRBV12-4 combines with J gene TRBJ2-4, with 9 bases that match TRBD2. Trimming at V came to 7 bases and at J to 7 bases, leaving 8 bases not matched to a gene. The CDR3 runs 14 residues. As DNA, the CDR3 is TGTGCCAGCACCACCACCGGGACTAGCAACATTCAGTACTTC. Residues: CASTTTGTSNIQYF.

CDR3 region: CSVPRRTGMTDTQYF. CDR3 sequence (DNA): TGCAGCGTTCCCCGAAGGACAGGGATGACAGATACGCAGTATTTT. The chain links TRBV29-1 to TRBJ2-3; TRBD1 aligns across 8 bases. V was pared by 5 bases and J by 3 bases, with 10 bases of the junction left unmatched. This CDR3 spans 15 amino acids. Per germline, CDR1 SQVTM and CDR2 ANQGSEA.

This clonotype was recorded at least ten times. This rearrangement joins TRBV12-3 or TRBV12-4 to TRBJ1-5; no clear D. The CDR3 loop spans 15 amino acids. V shed 8 bases and J shed 0 bases, with 14 bases lying between them. CDR3 region: CASGKREYSNQPQHF. The DNA of the CDR3 is TGTGCCAGCGGTAAAAGAGAGTATAGCAATCAGCCCCAGCATTTT.

The chain couples TRBV7-9 to TRBJ1-2, with no clear D. The length of the CDR3 is 15 residues. Germline CDR1 SEHNR, CDR2 FQNEAQ (reference sequence). Trimming removed 3 bases from V and 4 bases from J, with 15 bases in between. DNA for the CDR3: TGTGCCAGCAGCTTCACAGCCACCCGCGGCTATGGCTACACCTTC. This codes for CASSFTATRGYGYTF.

CDR3 loop: CASSRGSGNTIYF. CDR3 sequence (DNA): TGTGCCAGCAGCAGGGGAAGTGGAAACACCATATATTTT. The chain has TRBV11-2 and TRBJ1-3; TRBD1 might be the D (5 bases). V lost 5 bases and J 3 bases, leaving 8 bases between the germline ends. Germline CDR1 and CDR2: SGHAT and FQNNGV. The CDR3 totals 13 residues.

V is TRBV10-2 and J is TRBJ2-7; 7 bases are shared with TRBD1. CDR3 length: 12 residues. V trimming: 7 bases; J trimming: 2 bases; junction bases outside the gene matches: 2. Germline V gives CDR1 WSHSY, CDR2 SAAADI. This chain's CDR3 is CASMGQPYEQYF. The CDR3 DNA follows: TGCGCCAGCATGGGACAGCCCTACGAGCAGTACTTC.

This clonotype was recorded a few times. This chain connects TRBV7-2 to TRBJ2-7; 14 positions match TRBD2. The CDR3 sequence is 16 residues long. CDR1 and CDR2 (germline): SGHTA, FQGNSA. Germline trimming cut 4 bases from V and 7 bases from J; bases unmatched to any gene: 9. DNA of the CDR3: TGTGCCAGCAGCTCGCGTGCGACTAGCGGGAGGGGAGAGCAGTACTTC. Its translation is CASSSRATSGRGEQYF.

This sequence joins TRBV4-1 and TRBJ2-5; D uncertain. The germline V gene encodes CDR1 MGHRA and CDR2 YSYEKL. The CDR3 is 13 residues long. Trimming took off 4 bases at V and 2 bases at J, with 8 bases between the two ends. The CDR3 loop is CASSPQFQETQYF. The CDR3 DNA sequence: TGCGCCAGCAGCCCTCAGTTTCAAGAGACCCAGTACTTC.

This clonotype turned up a few times. The gene calls are TRBV7-2 and TRBJ2-1; 9 bases align to TRBD2. In germline, CDR1 is SGHTA, CDR2 FQGNSA. The CDR3 totals 14 residues. V was pared by 5 bases and J by 4 bases, with 3 bases of the junction left unmatched. CDR3 in amino acids: CASSEGLAYNEQFF. CDR3 in DNA: TGTGCCAGCAGCGAGGGACTAGCTTACAATGAGCAGTTCTTC.

A few counts support this clonotype. The rearrangement links TRBV4-3 to TRBJ2-1, with D tentatively TRBD2 (5 bases). Germline CDR1 reads LGHNA; CDR2 reads YSLEER. The CDR3 length is 16 residues. Trimming took off 4 bases at V and 2 bases at J, with 15 bases between the two ends. CDR3 protein: CASSLRELGAYNEQFF. For the CDR3, the DNA is TGCGCCAGCAGCCTGAGGGAACTAGGTGCCTACAATGAGCAGTTCTTC.

The chain uses TRBV20-1 and TRBJ1-5, with a possible D match to TRBD1 (6 bases). The V gene lost 1 base and the J gene lost 7 bases, with 17 bases spanning the gap. Germline assignment: CDR1 DFQATT and CDR2 SNEGSKA (reference sequence). This CDR3 has 15 amino acids. DNA of the CDR3: TGCAGTGCTAGAGTCCCGAACAGGGAGGGACAGCCCCAGCATTTT. Residues: CSARVPNREGQPQHF.

This clonotype was picked up many times. The rearrangement joins TRBV7-2 to TRBJ1-1; 9 nucleotides line up with TRBD1. With V trimmed by 5 bases and J by 5 bases, 6 bases remained unmatched. The length of the CDR3 is 14 residues. Germline loops: CDR1 SGHTA, CDR2 FQGNSA. The CDR3 nucleotides are TGTGCCAGCAGCACAACAGGGGGCAGGACTGAAGCTTTCTTT. Amino acids: CASSTTGGRTEAFF.

This clonotype was counted many times. V and J are TRBV7-2 and TRBJ2-2; D may be TRBD1 (6 bases). Germline-derived CDR1 and CDR2 are SGHTA and FQGNSA. There are 16 residues in the CDR3. V lost 3 bases and J 6 bases, leaving 17 bases between the germline ends. The CDR3 region is CASSFPSGWGPGELFF. The CDR3 coding sequence is TGTGCCAGCAGCTTTCCATCAGGGTGGGGGCCCGGGGAGCTGTTTTTT. Drawing the rest from reference TRBV7-2 and TRBJ2-2, the complete variable domain is GAGVSQSPSNKVTEKGKDVELRCDPISGHTALYWYRQSLGQGLEFLIYFQGNSAPDKSGLPSDRFSAERTGGSVSTLTIQRTQQEDSAVYLCASSFPSGWGPGELFFGEGSRLTVL.

The rearrangement joins TRBV7-2 to TRBJ1-2; 11 bases map to TRBD1. Losses at the gene ends were 5 bases for V and 4 bases for J; bases not matched to a gene: 6. This CDR3 region has 15 residues. The germline V gene has CDR1 SGHTA and CDR2 FQGNSA. CDR3 loop: CASSPDRGRGYGYTF. For the CDR3, the DNA is TGTGCCAGCAGCCCGGACAGGGGGCGCGGCTATGGCTACACCTTC.

The chain combines TRBV14 with TRBJ2-4; the D gene is possibly TRBD2 (6 bases). Germline lookup yields CDR1 SGHDN and CDR2 FVKESK. Deletions cut 4 bases from V and 8 bases from J, with 15 bases between. The CDR3 contains 14 residues. CDR3 loop: CASSPGGTGYIQYF. The CDR3, as DNA: TGTGCCAGCAGCCCCGGAGGGACGGGATACATTCAGTACTTC.

This chain uses TRBV6-5 with TRBJ2-7; D is unclear. The CDR3 is 13 amino acids. V lost 2 bases, J lost 6 bases, and 11 bases lay in between. Germline lookup yields CDR1 MNHEY and CDR2 SVGAGI. CDR3 coding DNA: TGTGCCAGCAGTTACGTCAGGTCGGGCGAGCAGTACGTC. Its protein is CASSYVRSGEQYV.

This clonotype appeared a few times. In nucleotides, the CDR3 is TGTGCCACCAGTGGATTAACCCTCTATGGGGCTGAAGCTTTCTTT. Its translation is CATSGLTLYGAEAFF. J is TRBJ1-1 and V is TRBV15, with D unresolved. Germline lookup yields CDR1 LNHNV and CDR2 YYDKDF (reference sequence). The CDR3 has 15 residues. Trimming pared 6 bases from V and 6 bases from J, leaving 20 bases between.

This clonotype came up a few times. The gene calls are TRBV11-1 and TRBJ2-7; 8 positions agree with TRBD1. This CDR3 comprises 14 residues. Germline CDR1 SGHAT, CDR2 FQDESV (reference sequence). With 5 bases clipped from V and 4 bases from J, the junction kept 7 bases outside the gene matches. The CDR3 bases are TGTGCCAGCAGCCCCCGACAGGGGCAGTACGAGCAGTACTTC. It is translated as CASSPRQGQYEQYF.

The CDR3 DNA sequence: TGCGCCAGCAGCCAAGAGATCGCGGGAGGGCCTTTGGGTGAGCAGTTCTTC. Translation gives CASSQEIAGGPLGEQFF. The chain carries TRBV4-1 and TRBJ2-1; 9 nucleotides line up with TRBD2. The CDR3 spans 17 residues. Germline loops: CDR1 MGHRA, CDR2 YSYEKL. Losses at the gene ends were 0 bases for V and 9 bases for J; bases not matched to a gene: 12.

This clonotype turned up a few times. The chain couples TRBV7-2 to TRBJ2-5; D perhaps matches TRBD1 (5 bases). V lost 5 bases to trimming and J lost 5 bases, with 27 bases between them. Germline V lookup: CDR1 SGHTA, CDR2 FQGNSA. The CDR3 is made up of 18 amino acids. CDR3 in amino acids: CASSPPGLAGIVGETQYF. CDR3 sequence (DNA): TGTGCCAGCAGCCCCCCCGGGTTAGCAGGGATAGTGGGCGAGACCCAGTACTTC.

The chain recombines TRBV7-4 with TRBJ1-5; D unresolved. The germline V and J ends were trimmed by 3 bases and 5 bases, with 8 bases remaining between them. CDR1 is SGHVT and CDR2 is SQSDAQ in the germline V gene. The CDR3 has 13 residues. The CDR3 protein is CASSFERDQPQHF. CDR3 DNA: TGTGCCAGCAGCTTTGAACGAGATCAGCCCCAGCATTTT.

In this sample, this clonotype turned up a few times. V and J are TRBV7-2 and TRBJ1-5, with 8 bases matching TRBD1. V gave up 5 bases and J gave up 2 bases; unmatched junction bases: 5. From germline, CDR1 is SGHTA and CDR2 FQGNSA. The CDR3 consists of 15 residues. DNA of the CDR3: TGTGCCAGCAGCCTCCAGGGGGCCCGCAATCAGCCCCAGCATTTT. Translated: CASSLQGARNQPQHF.

As regards this clonotype: This sequence may be a read error, since a much larger clone differs from it by one base. The chain employs TRBV7-3 and TRBJ1-2; D gene uncertain. Germline V gene data show CDR1 as SGHTA and CDR2 as FQGTGA. This CDR3 has 13 residues. Trimming cost V 2 bases and J 9 bases, with 13 bases left between them. The CDR3 is CASSLGREGSYTF. As DNA, the CDR3 is TGTGCCAGCAGCTTAGGACGGGAAGGGAGCTACACCTTC.

This clonotype was seen only a few times. The chain joins TRBV4-2 to TRBJ2-1; TRBD2 matches 16 bases. Losses at the gene ends were 3 bases for V and 0 bases for J; bases not matched to a gene: 8. The length of the CDR3 is 20 residues. Germline V gives CDR1 LGHNA, CDR2 YNFKEQ. In nucleotides, the CDR3 is TGTGCCAGCAGCCAGTCACCGGGACTAGCGGGAGGGAGCTCCTACAATGAGCAGTTCTTC. It translates to CASSQSPGLAGGSSYNEQFF.

The V gene is TRBV28, the J gene TRBJ2-1; D not certain. V was shortened by 5 bases and J by 2 bases, with 7 bases between the two germline ends. The CDR3 consists of 13 residues. Germline loops: CDR1 MDHEN, CDR2 SYDVKM. The CDR3 spells CASSGQTYNEQFF. In nucleotides, the CDR3 is TGTGCCAGCAGTGGGCAGACCTACAATGAGCAGTTCTTC.

There are a few counts of this clonotype. The chain is built from TRBV2 and TRBJ2-7; D is uncertain. Germline CDR1 is SNHLY and CDR2 is FYNNEI. CDR3 size: 18 residues. The V end was cut by 0 bases, the J end by 4 bases, with 22 bases between. The CDR3 coding sequence is TGTGCCAGCAGTGAAGCCCGACCAACCAGGACGAGCCCTTACGAGCAGTACTTC. Amino acids: CASSEARPTRTSPYEQYF.

This rearrangement joins TRBV7-2 to TRBJ2-1; 7 nucleotides agree with TRBD1. The ends lost 0 bases at V and 2 bases at J; junction bases unmatched: 1. Per the germline V gene, CDR1 is SGHTA and CDR2 is FQGNSA. The CDR3 is 15 residues long. Here the CDR3 DNA reads TGTGCCAGCAGCTTAGCGGGACAGCCCTACAATGAGCAGTTCTTC. It is translated as CASSLAGQPYNEQFF.

This clonotype was detected only a few times. V usage is TRBV6-2 or TRBV6-3 and J usage is TRBJ2-7; either TRBD1 or TRBD2 may supply D (5 bases each). The CDR3 sequence is 15 residues long. The V gene lost 5 bases and the J gene lost 7 bases, with 21 bases spanning the gap. CDR1 is MNHEY and CDR2 is SVGEGT in the germline V gene. In nucleotides, the CDR3 is TGTGCCAGCAGTGATCGTCGGGGCCAGGGTGGGGAGCAGTACTTC. Its protein is CASSDRRGQGGEQYF.

This clonotype was detected many times. The V gene is TRBV27, the J gene TRBJ2-3; tentatively, D is TRBD1 or TRBD2 (5 bases each). The germline V gene encodes CDR1 MNHEY and CDR2 SMNVEV (reference sequence). V was shortened by 8 bases and J by 6 bases, with 18 bases between the two germline ends. This CDR3 spans 14 amino acids. CDR3 nucleotides: TGTGCCAGCCACCCATTCAGGGAGTGGGATACGCAGTATTTT. As protein: CASHPFREWDTQYF.

This chain uses TRBV28 with TRBJ1-5; D is ambiguous. V lost 5 bases and J 0 bases, leaving 14 bases between the germline ends. CDR3 length equals 16 residues. Germline V gene sequence: CDR1 MDHEN, CDR2 SYDVKM. The CDR3 sequence is CASSPGASYSNQPQHF. In DNA form, the CDR3 reads TGTGCCAGCAGTCCCGGAGCCTCTTATAGCAATCAGCCCCAGCATTTT. Full variable domain (outside the CDR3, taken from reference TRBV28 and TRBJ1-5): DVKVTQSSRYLVKRTGEKVFLECVQDMDHENMFWYRQDPGLGLRLIYFSYDVKMKEKGDIPEGYSVSREKKERFSLILESASTNQTSMYLCASSPGASYSNQPQHFGDGTRLSIL.

The chain joins TRBV7-4 to TRBJ1-1; no definite D call. This CDR3 has 16 amino acids. The germline V gene has CDR1 SGHVT and CDR2 SQSDAQ. V lost 5 bases to trimming and J lost 1 base, with 17 bases between them. The CDR3 nucleotides are TGTGCCAGCAGCCCGGCCCCATACGGAACGAACACTGAAGCTTTCTTT. It translates to CASSPAPYGTNTEAFF.